The 19 T cell receptor beta chains given below trace back to one sample, sequenced in a study of shared clonotypes between healthy human individuals (TCRdb year 2020). Receptor libraries were prepared by the immunoSEQ multiplex PCR assay. What TCRdb holds here is the immuneACCESS table cut down to in-frame rearrangements. Part of the clones is not present; checked against another copy, under half of the missing clones reflect an unresolved V gene, and the others are unexplained. This sample lists some 300,000 clones; less than 75% were detected once. 8% to 13% of the sample comes from the top ten. The sequencing sample was made of memory CD4+ T cells sorted from blood. The intended sense of this specimen's cell subset or site label: CD45RA-negative fraction. The source is a man aged 30 to 45 in good health.

In DNA form, the CDR3 reads TGCGCCAGCAGCCAAGCCGACAGGGATCTTAACACCGGGGAGCTGTTTTTT. Encoded protein: CASSQADRDLNTGELFF. The chain recombines TRBV4-3 with TRBJ2-2, with 7 bases that match TRBD1. The V and J ends lost 1 base and 2 bases, in that order; junction bases with no gene match: 7. Germline V gene lookup returns CDR1 LGHNA and CDR2 YSLEER. This CDR3 comprises 17 residues.

A word on this clone: Within the sample, other DNA sequences also encode this same CDR3. Written as DNA, the CDR3 is TGTGCCAGCAGCCCCCAGGGAGAGACCCAGTACTTC. Its translation: CASSPQGETQYF. The chain recombines TRBV7-9 with TRBJ2-5; D is possibly TRBD1 (5 bases). CDR3 length: 12 residues. The germline V gene encodes CDR1 SEHNR and CDR2 FQNEAQ (reference sequence). The V and J ends lost 5 bases and 4 bases respectively, with 8 bases between them.

The table lists this clone with a few counts. The chain links TRBV1 to TRBJ1-3; TRBD1, the table's D call, was not compared with the DNA. TRBV1 is a pseudogene. There are 16 residues in the CDR3. The CDR3 DNA reads as TGCACCAGCAGCGCCACCAGGGGGACCGGTGAAAACACCATATATTTT. It is translated as CTSSATRGTGENTIYF.

This chain joins TRBV2 and TRBJ2-1; a possible D gene is TRBD1 (7 bases). The germline V and J ends were trimmed by 10 bases and 8 bases, with 21 bases remaining between them. From germline, CDR1 is SNHLY and CDR2 FYNNEI. This CDR3 comprises 14 residues. The CDR3 coding sequence is TGTGCCAACGGGAGACAGGGAATAGTTGATGAGCAGTTCTTC. Encoded protein: CANGRQGIVDEQFF.

The chain recombines TRBV6-6 with TRBJ1-2; perhaps TRBD1 as D (5 bases). CDR3 size: 15 residues. Trimming shortened V by 6 bases and J by 2 bases, and 16 bases separated the two germline ends. Germline CDR1 and CDR2: MNHNY and SVGAGI (reference sequence). The CDR3 DNA follows: TGTGCCAGCAGAACCCGGGACCCAGGGAACTATGGCTACACCTTC. Protein: CASRTRDPGNYGYTF.

V usage is TRBV7-3 and J usage is TRBJ2-1; 11 nucleotides align to TRBD2. The CDR3 totals 15 residues. V was clipped by 8 bases and J by 6 bases; unmatched bases: 9. Germline V gene lookup returns CDR1 SGHTA and CDR2 FQGTGA. The CDR3 loop reads CASLSGTSGSNEQFF. The CDR3 coding sequence is TGTGCCAGCCTATCCGGGACTAGCGGATCCAATGAGCAGTTCTTC.

The V gene is TRBV11-2, the J gene TRBJ2-2, with D maybe TRBD1 (5 bases). The CDR3 consists of 15 residues. CDR1 is SGHAT and CDR2 is FQNNGV in the germline V gene. V lost 5 bases and J lost 1, with 11 bases in between. DNA of the CDR3: TGTGCCAGCAGCCAAAACAGGTTGAACACCGGGGAGCTGTTTTTT. Translating gives CASSQNRLNTGELFF.

The chain links TRBV28 to TRBJ2-3; D is undetermined. The V gene's germline CDR1 is MDHEN and CDR2 SYDVKM. The CDR3 is 12 residues long. The V end lost 8 bases, the J end lost 3 bases, and 9 bases lay between the germline ends. In DNA, the CDR3 is TGTGCCAGCGGAGACGCTACAGATACGCAGTATTTT. Its protein is CASGDATDTQYF. The entire variable domain, with the rest obtained from reference TRBV28 and TRBJ2-3, is as follows: DVKVTQSSRYLVKRTGEKVFLECVQDMDHENMFWYRQDPGLGLRLIYFSYDVKMKEKGDIPEGYSVSREKKERFSLILESASTNQTSMYLCASGDATDTQYFGPGTRLTVL.

This clone was counted a single time. DNA of the CDR3: TGCGCCAGCAGTAGCGGGAGTGCGTACAATGAGCAGTTCTTC. Translated, it gives CASSSGSAYNEQFF. The chain links TRBV10-1 to TRBJ2-1; TRBD2 matches 8 bases. Germline-derived CDR1 and CDR2 are WNHNN and SYGVQD (reference sequence). The J segment lost 4 bases and the V segment lost 5 bases, leaving 4 bases of the junction unmatched. The CDR3 is 14 residues long.

This clone was seen ten or more times. J is TRBJ1-1 and V is TRBV7-8; D is undetermined. Germline loops: CDR1 SGHVS, CDR2 FQNEAQ. Trimming took off 4 bases at V and 1 base at J, with 7 bases between the two ends. There are 13 residues in the CDR3. DNA for the CDR3: TGTGCCAGCAGCTCCCAGCCGAACACTGAAGCTTTCTTT. Its protein is CASSSQPNTEAFF.

The chain carries TRBV7-9 and TRBJ2-1; 14 bases agree with TRBD2. Germline CDR1 is SEHNR and CDR2 is FQNEAQ (reference sequence). CDR3 length: 18 residues. The V and J ends lost 5 bases and 8 bases, in that order; junction bases with no gene match: 14. CDR3 sequence (DNA): TGTGCCAGCAGCCCCCTTCCCCGGACTAGCGGGAGGAAGGATGAGCAGTTCTTC. Translation gives CASSPLPRTSGRKDEQFF.

This chain connects TRBV10-2 to TRBJ2-4, with TRBD2 matching over 8 bases. The CDR3 length is 17 residues. Germline CDR1 reads WSHSY; CDR2 reads SAAADI. Unmatched junction bases numbered 7, after V lost 3 bases and J lost 0 bases. CDR3 residues: CASSDRGGVRAKNIQYF. In DNA form, the CDR3 reads TGCGCCAGCAGTGATCGGGGGGGGGTCCGAGCCAAAAACATTCAGTACTTC.

The genes are TRBV29-1 and TRBJ2-7, with D unresolved. The CDR3 is made up of 11 amino acids. Germline CDR1 SQVTM, CDR2 ANQGSEA. The ends were cut back, 7 bases at V and 2 bases at J, with 9 bases in the middle. As DNA, the CDR3 is TGCAGCGGAGAGGACGCCTACGAGCAGTACTTC. Its protein is CSGEDAYEQYF.

The CDR3 coding sequence is TGTGCCAGCAGTTTTACAGGGCCGATGGGGAACACCGGGGAGCTGTTTTTT. It is translated as CASSFTGPMGNTGELFF. The V call is TRBV28, the J call TRBJ2-2; D possibly corresponds to TRBD1 (6 bases). This CDR3 has 17 residues. Germline CDR1 reads MDHEN; CDR2 reads SYDVKM. V was cut by 3 bases and J by 1 base, with 15 bases left in between.

This chain links TRBV7-2 with TRBJ2-1; no reliable D call. The CDR3 has 13 residues. V shed 3 bases and J shed 9 bases, with 12 bases lying between them. CDR1 and CDR2 (germline): SGHTA, FQGNSA. The CDR3 loop reads CASSFVPSSEQFF. CDR3 nucleotides: TGTGCCAGCAGCTTCGTACCGTCCAGTGAGCAGTTCTTC.

The chain couples TRBV9 to TRBJ2-2; D not certain. CDR3 length equals 15 residues. Germline CDR1 and CDR2: SGDLS and YYNGEE. V was shortened by 1 base and J by 1 base, with 8 bases between the two germline ends. CDR3 nucleotides: TGTGCCAGCAGCGTATACACCCGGAACACCGGGGAGCTGTTTTTT. Amino acid sequence: CASSVYTRNTGELFF.

This clone was observed a single time. This chain links TRBV7-8 with TRBJ2-5, with TRBD1 identical over 7 bases. Germline V gene data show CDR1 as SGHVS and CDR2 as FQNEAQ. This CDR3 comprises 16 residues. The ends lost 4 bases at V and 0 bases at J; junction bases unmatched: 8. CDR3 amino acids: CASSSNEGQNQETQYF. The CDR3 nucleotides are TGTGCCAGCAGCTCGAACGAGGGACAGAACCAAGAGACCCAGTACTTC.

V is TRBV11-2 and J is TRBJ2-7; 7 positions agree with TRBD1. The CDR3 consists of 13 residues. Germline-derived CDR1 and CDR2 are SGHAT and FQNNGV. Trimming at V came to 1 base and at J to 8 bases, leaving 5 bases not matched to a gene. The CDR3 reads CASSLGGQTKQYF. CDR3 nucleotides: TGTGCCAGCAGCTTAGGGGGACAGACTAAGCAGTACTTC.

This clone appeared once. The rearrangement links TRBV5-1 to TRBJ2-2; D uncertain. The germline V and J ends were trimmed by 0 bases and 1 base, with 4 bases remaining between them. Germline CDR1 SGHRS, CDR2 YFSETQ. This CDR3 spans 14 amino acids. The CDR3 here is CASSLDGNTGELFF. CDR3 sequence (DNA): TGCGCCAGCAGCTTGGACGGGAACACCGGGGAGCTGTTTTTT.